Reported below is one T cell receptor beta chain. These data come from a study of blood T cell repertoires in COVID-19. The trim removed 10 bases at V and 0 bases at J, leaving 4 bases unmatched. The CDR3 spans 14 residues. Germline-derived CDR1 and CDR2 are LNHDA and SQIVND (reference sequence). Profiling relied on immunoSEQ multiplex PCR, and the TCRdb table lists in-frame clones only, not all of them. The repertoire holds some 140,000 clones, with roughly 84% as singletons. The sequenced sample was peripheral blood. The source is a man in his 60s with acute or convalescent COVID-19. This chain links TRBV19 with TRBJ2-3, with 10 bases that match TRBD1. CDR3 in DNA: TGTGCCACACGGGACAGGGGAAGCACAGATACGCAGTATTTT. Amino acid sequence: CATRDRGSTDTQYF. Complete variable domain (other parts from reference TRBV19 and TRBJ2-3): DGGITQSPKYLFRKEGQNVTLSCEQNLNHDAMYWYRQDPGQGLRLIYYSQIVNDFQKGDIAEGYSVSREKKESFPLTVTSAQKNPTAFYLCATRDRGSTDTQYFGPGTRLTVL.